These T cell receptor beta chains were read from a single sample in a study of CD8 T cells in Susac syndrome. From the immunoSEQ multiplex PCR reads, TCRdb called clonotypes with MiXCR, one entry per CDR3 protein. The sample has around 200,000 distinct CDR3 sequences; 95% are singletons. The sample consisted of CD4+ T cells from PBMCs. These TCRs come from a human donor with multiple sclerosis. The CDR3 runs from the conserved cysteine through the conserved F or W. The D gene is left open where the match is weak. Rows may omit the clone size; those that give it use once, few, many or a size class.

J gene: TRBJ2-2
D gene: -
clone size: once
V gene: TRBV3-1
CDR3 DNA: TGTGCCAGCAGCCAAGATCGGTCGCGGGCCGGGGAGCTGTTTTTT
CDR3 protein: CASSQDRSRAGELFF

J gene: TRBJ2-3
D gene: TRBD1
clone size: once
V gene: TRBV29-1
CDR3 DNA: TGCAGCGTTGATTCGGGACAGGGGGCAACAGATACGCAGTATTTT
CDR3 protein: CSVDSGQGATDTQYF

J gene: TRBJ1-1
D gene: -
clone size: -
V gene: TRBV20-1
CDR3 DNA: TGCAGTGCTAGAGTCCCCGGACTGGCCGGCACTGAAGCTTTCTTT
CDR3 protein: CSARVPGLAGTEAFF

J gene: TRBJ1-1
D gene: -
clone size: -
V gene: TRBV29-1
CDR3 DNA: TGCAGCGCTCGGAGGGTAGGGGGCACTGAAGCTTTCTTT
CDR3 protein: CSARRVGGTEAFF

J gene: TRBJ2-3
D gene: -
clone size: -
V gene: TRBV9
CDR3 DNA: TGTGCCAGCAGCGTAGCGGGGGGCTCCCACACAGATACGCAGTATTTT
CDR3 protein: CASSVAGGSHTDTQYF

J gene: TRBJ1-2
D gene: -
clone size: -
V gene: TRBV6-2/TRBV6-3
CDR3 DNA: TGTGCCAGCAGTTACTCCACTCCGGGTGGCTACACCTTC
CDR3 protein: CASSYSTPGGYTF

J gene: TRBJ2-1
D gene: TRBD2
clone size: -
V gene: TRBV5-4
CDR3 DNA: TGTGCCAGCAGCTCCTCCCAGCGGGGGGTAAACCGGGATGAGCAGTTCTTC
CDR3 protein: CASSSSQRGVNRDEQFF

J gene: TRBJ1-2
D gene: TRBD1
clone size: -
V gene: TRBV29-1
CDR3 DNA: TGCAGCGTTGACAGAGGGACAGGGGGTGAAGGCTACACCTTC
CDR3 protein: CSVDRGTGGEGYTF

J gene: TRBJ2-6
D gene: -
clone size: -
V gene: TRBV2
CDR3 DNA: TGTGCCAGCACCCGGGACGGAAACTCTGGGGCCAACGTCCTGACTTTC
CDR3 protein: CASTRDGNSGANVLTF

J gene: TRBJ2-2
D gene: -
clone size: -
V gene: TRBV7-2
CDR3 DNA: TGTGCCAGCAGCTCGAGGGGCACCGGGGAGCTGTTTTTT
CDR3 protein: CASSSRGTGELFF

J gene: TRBJ1-2
D gene: -
clone size: -
V gene: TRBV2
CDR3 DNA: TGTGCCAGCAGGATTAGGACAGATCAGGGCTACACCTTC
CDR3 protein: CASRIRTDQGYTF

J gene: TRBJ1-5
D gene: TRBD1
clone size: -
V gene: TRBV23-1
CDR3 DNA: TGCGCCAGCAGTCAATTTAGGACAGGGGAGCCCCAGCATTTT
CDR3 protein: CASSQFRTGEPQHF

J gene: TRBJ2-4
D gene: -
clone size: -
V gene: TRBV2
CDR3 DNA: TGTGCCAGCAGTGGACAGGGAGGAACAGCTATTCAGTACTTC
CDR3 protein: CASSGQGGTAIQYF

J gene: TRBJ2-4
D gene: TRBD2
clone size: -
V gene: TRBV20-1
CDR3 DNA: TGCAGTGCCGCACGGGGGGAGTTAGCCAAAAACATTCAGTACTTC
CDR3 protein: CSAARGELAKNIQYF

J gene: TRBJ1-2
D gene: -
clone size: -
V gene: TRBV20-1
CDR3 DNA: TGCAGTGCTAGAGTAGGGAGTACTAACTATGGCTACACCTTC
CDR3 protein: CSARVGSTNYGYTF

J gene: TRBJ1-5
D gene: -
clone size: -
V gene: TRBV30
CDR3 DNA: TGTGCCTGGAGTGCGGGCAACAATCAGCCCCAGCATTTT
CDR3 protein: CAWSAGNNQPQHF

J gene: TRBJ1-5
D gene: -
clone size: -
V gene: TRBV20-1
CDR3 DNA: TGCAGTGCTAGGACAGCTAGCAATCAGCCCCAGCATTTT
CDR3 protein: CSARTASNQPQHF

J gene: TRBJ1-5
D gene: TRBD1
clone size: -
V gene: TRBV30
CDR3 DNA: TGTGCCTGGAGCCGGGACAGAGAAAATCAGCCCCAGCATTTT
CDR3 protein: CAWSRDRENQPQHF

J gene: TRBJ2-5
D gene: -
clone size: -
V gene: TRBV18
CDR3 DNA: TGTGCCAGCTCACCACAATCCGAGACCCAGTACTTC
CDR3 protein: CASSPQSETQYF

J gene: TRBJ1-1
D gene: -
clone size: -
V gene: TRBV4-1
CDR3 DNA: TGCGCCAGCAGCCAAGAAGGCAGAATTGAAGCTTTCTTT
CDR3 protein: CASSQEGRIEAFF

J gene: TRBJ2-7
D gene: TRBD1
clone size: -
V gene: TRBV20-1
CDR3 DNA: TGCAGTGCTAGAGATCGGGACAGGGGAGGCGAGCAGTACTTC
CDR3 protein: CSARDRDRGGEQYF

J gene: TRBJ1-2
D gene: -
clone size: -
V gene: TRBV9
CDR3 DNA: TGTGCCAGCCTTTGGGTTTGTTTTAGCTACACCTTC
CDR3 protein: CASLWVCFSYTF

J gene: TRBJ2-1
D gene: -
clone size: -
V gene: TRBV29-1
CDR3 DNA: TGCAGCGTTTTCGACCCATACAATGAGCAGTTCTTC
CDR3 protein: CSVFDPYNEQFF

J gene: TRBJ1-3
D gene: -
clone size: -
V gene: TRBV3-1
CDR3 DNA: TGTGCCAGCAGCCTTCTCACCGGCAGGGCCATCGGAAACACCATATATTTT
CDR3 protein: CASSLLTGRAIGNTIYF

J gene: TRBJ2-5
D gene: TRBD2
clone size: -
V gene: TRBV29-1
CDR3 DNA: TGCAGCGTTGATTTGGGAGCGGGGGGGCCGCAGACCCAGTACTTC
CDR3 protein: CSVDLGAGGPQTQYF

J gene: TRBJ1-4
D gene: -
clone size: -
V gene: TRBV9
CDR3 DNA: TGTGCCAGCAGCCCCAGGATGTGGGAAGAAAAACTGTTTTTT
CDR3 protein: CASSPRMWEEKLFF

J gene: TRBJ2-7
D gene: TRBD2
clone size: -
V gene: TRBV5-1
CDR3 DNA: TGCGCCAGCAGCTCGACTAGCGGGGCCAAGTACGAGCAGTACTTC
CDR3 protein: CASSSTSGAKYEQYF

J gene: TRBJ1-6
D gene: -
clone size: -
V gene: TRBV9
CDR3 DNA: TGTGCCAGCAGCGTAGATCCAGGGGTTACTTCACCCCTCCACTTT
CDR3 protein: CASSVDPGVTSPLHF

J gene: TRBJ2-2
D gene: TRBD2
clone size: -
V gene: TRBV2
CDR3 DNA: TGTGCCAGCAGAGGCCTAGCGGGGGTCGAGTCCGGGGAGCTGTTTTTT
CDR3 protein: CASRGLAGVESGELFF

J gene: TRBJ2-1
D gene: TRBD2
clone size: -
V gene: TRBV19
CDR3 DNA: TGTGCCAGTAGCGATGGACTAGCGGGGAACAATGAGCAGTTCTTC
CDR3 protein: CASSDGLAGNNEQFF

J gene: TRBJ2-3
D gene: -
clone size: -
V gene: TRBV3-1
CDR3 DNA: TGTGCCAGCAGTCAGGGGACAGATACGCAGTATTTT
CDR3 protein: CASSQGTDTQYF

J gene: TRBJ2-1
D gene: -
clone size: -
V gene: TRBV27
CDR3 DNA: TGTGCCAGCAGGGGCCCGGTTAGTGAGCAGTTCTTC
CDR3 protein: CASRGPVSEQFF

J gene: TRBJ1-1
D gene: -
clone size: -
V gene: TRBV14
CDR3 DNA: TGTGCCAGCAGTCGTAGCTCTGAAGCTTTCTTT
CDR3 protein: CASSRSSEAFF

J gene: TRBJ1-6
D gene: -
clone size: once
V gene: TRBV11-2
CDR3 DNA: TGTGCCAGCAGCTTAGAAGGTTCAGGGTTCTATAATTCACCCCTCCACTTT
CDR3 protein: CASSLEGSGFYNSPLHF

J gene: TRBJ2-5
D gene: TRBD1
clone size: -
V gene: TRBV3-1
CDR3 DNA: TGTGCCAGCAGCGGCCTTTTTCCGACAGGGCAAGAGACCCAGTACTTC
CDR3 protein: CASSGLFPTGQETQYF

J gene: TRBJ2-1
D gene: -
clone size: -
V gene: TRBV3-1
CDR3 DNA: TGTGCCAGCAGCCAAGAGTTGGTAGGGGTTGAGCAGTTCTTC
CDR3 protein: CASSQELVGVEQFF

J gene: TRBJ1-1
D gene: -
clone size: -
V gene: TRBV29-1
CDR3 DNA: TGCAGCGGTGGGTGGGATGAAGCTTTCTTT
CDR3 protein: CSGGWDEAFF

J gene: TRBJ2-5
D gene: -
clone size: -
V gene: TRBV14
CDR3 DNA: TGTGCCAGCAGCCAAGTAGGCCCGTCGAGGGGAAAGACCCAGTACTTC
CDR3 protein: CASSQVGPSRGKTQYF

J gene: TRBJ2-5
D gene: TRBD2
clone size: -
V gene: TRBV6-2/TRBV6-3
CDR3 DNA: TGTGCCAGCAGAAAGTGGCTAGCGGGGGTAGAGACCCAGTACTTC
CDR3 protein: CASRKWLAGVETQYF

J gene: TRBJ2-3
D gene: -
clone size: -
V gene: TRBV2
CDR3 DNA: TGTGCCAGTGGTAGGGCATCCTTGAGAAGCACAGATACGCAGTATTTT
CDR3 protein: CASGRASLRSTDTQYF

J gene: TRBJ2-3
D gene: -
clone size: few
V gene: TRBV29-1
CDR3 DNA: TGCAGCGGCGGCACAGATACGCAGTATTTT
CDR3 protein: CSGGTDTQYF

J gene: TRBJ1-1
D gene: -
clone size: -
V gene: TRBV6-5
CDR3 DNA: TGTGCCAGCAGTTATCACCCCCTGGGCACTGAAGCTTTCTTT
CDR3 protein: CASSYHPLGTEAFF

J gene: TRBJ1-3
D gene: TRBD1
clone size: -
V gene: TRBV5-1
CDR3 DNA: TGCGCCAGCAGCTTAGACAGGGGAAGAAACACCATATATTTT
CDR3 protein: CASSLDRGRNTIYF

J gene: TRBJ2-3
D gene: -
clone size: -
V gene: TRBV9
CDR3 DNA: TGTGCCAGCAGCGTAGAGGCAGGGTCTATCGCAGATACGCAGTATTTT
CDR3 protein: CASSVEAGSIADTQYF

J gene: TRBJ1-1
D gene: -
clone size: -
V gene: TRBV20-1
CDR3 DNA: TGCAGTGCTAGAGATACAGGGATTAACACTGAAGCTTTCTTT
CDR3 protein: CSARDTGINTEAFF

J gene: TRBJ1-2
D gene: -
clone size: -
V gene: TRBV2
CDR3 DNA: TGTGCCAGCAGTGAAGAGGCTAACTATGGCTACACCTTC
CDR3 protein: CASSEEANYGYTF

J gene: TRBJ2-5
D gene: -
clone size: -
V gene: TRBV7-2
CDR3 DNA: TGTGCCAGCAGCCCGAACGGGAGGACCCAGTACTTC
CDR3 protein: CASSPNGRTQYF

J gene: TRBJ2-5
D gene: TRBD2
clone size: -
V gene: TRBV29-1
CDR3 DNA: TGCAGCATCAAAGGGACTAGCGGGGTTGGTGGGGAGACCCAGTACTTC
CDR3 protein: CSIKGTSGVGGETQYF

J gene: TRBJ1-6
D gene: -
clone size: -
V gene: TRBV5-1
CDR3 DNA: TGCGCCAGCAGCTTGGGACCCGGTATCGATTCACCCCTCCACTTT
CDR3 protein: CASSLGPGIDSPLHF

J gene: TRBJ2-1
D gene: -
clone size: -
V gene: TRBV7-9
CDR3 DNA: TGTGCCAGCAGCTTAGTAAATGAGCAGTTCTTC
CDR3 protein: CASSLVNEQFF

J gene: TRBJ2-7
D gene: TRBD1
clone size: -
V gene: TRBV2
CDR3 DNA: TGTGCCAGCGAGGGACAGCTACTCTACGAGCAGTACTTC
CDR3 protein: CASEGQLLYEQYF

J gene: TRBJ1-4
D gene: -
clone size: -
V gene: TRBV7-9
CDR3 DNA: TGTGCCAGCAGCCTGGCTCGGGGAACAACTAATGAAAAACTGTTTTTT
CDR3 protein: CASSLARGTTNEKLFF

J gene: TRBJ2-5
D gene: -
clone size: -
V gene: TRBV28
CDR3 DNA: TGTGCCAGCAGTCCCCTCGTGGAGACCCAGTACTTC
CDR3 protein: CASSPLVETQYF